The entry that follows covers one T cell receptor (beta chain) sequence. The antigen is undetermined. This record belongs to a study of identical twins. General study results and limits: Possibly, invariant MAIT and iNKT cells partly confounded zero-insertion analyses. Low generation-probability sequences were in excess among twin-shared out-of-frame alpha sequences. The abundant beta clonotypes from cord blood had fewer insertions, and memory repertoires had none of this. Models underestimated out-of-frame TCR alpha sharing in monozygotic twins.

In TCRdb, the 5' RACE reads were re-called with MiXCR into one record per CDR3 protein. This table holds approximately 220,000 distinct CDR3 sequences, around a tenth found once. Germline CDR1 ENHRY, CDR2 SYGVKD. This CDR3 is 18 amino acids long. J gave up 2 bases and V 0 bases, and 7 bases lay outside the gene matches. The receptor comes from a woman between 18 and 30 years old in good health. Sequenced: memory (CD45RO+) T cells sorted from blood. The chain recombines TRBV10-3 with TRBJ1-5, with 10 positions matching TRBD1. Here the CDR3 DNA reads TGTGCCATCAGTGAGTCTAGACAGGGGGCTGGAGGCAATCAGCCCCAGCATTTT. Translation: CAISESRQGAGGNQPQHF.